A single sample gave rise to the 17 T cell receptor beta chains below, sequenced in a study of T cells in Graves' hyperthyroidism and ophthalmopathy. TCR beta CDR3 sequences were amplified from RNA transcripts. During a first-round RT-PCR of the TCR CDR3, the HTBI primer set was used. TCRdb processed the multiplex PCR reads anew with MiXCR; each CDR3 protein has one entry. This table holds around 520,000 distinct CDR3 sequences, approximately 15% found once. The sample consisted of blood. These receptors came from a woman between 18 and 29 years old with Graves' hyperthyroidism.

This clonotype came up many times. The chain has TRBV11-2 and TRBJ2-1; TRBD1 is a possible D gene (5 bases). Between the trimmed V and J ends, which lost 4 bases and 0 bases, there was a span of 16 bases. CDR1 is SGHAT and CDR2 is FQNNGV in the germline V gene. The CDR3 is 17 amino acids. The CDR3 nucleotides are TGTGCCAGCAGCTCGCCGGGCCACAGGAGCTCCTACAATGAGCAGTTCTTC. Encoded protein: CASSSPGHRSSYNEQFF. The entire variable domain, with the rest obtained from reference TRBV11-2 and TRBJ2-1, is as follows: EAGVAQSPRYKIIEKRQSVAFWCNPISGHATLYWYQQILGQGPKLLIQFQNNGVVDDSQLPKDRFSAERLKGVDSTLKIQPAKLEDSAVYLCASSSPGHRSSYNEQFFGPGTRLTVL.

This clonotype was picked up many times. The DNA for the CDR3 is TGCAGCGTTGAAGATCGCCAGGGGAATTGTGCTTTCTTT. Protein: CSVEDRQGNCAFF. The rearrangement links TRBV29-1 to TRBJ1-1; the D gene is possibly TRBD1 (6 bases). CDR1 SQVTM and CDR2 ANQGSEA come from the germline V gene. The ends were cut back, 0 bases at V and 11 bases at J, with 16 bases in the middle. CDR3 size: 13 residues.

This clonotype was detected a few times. V usage is TRBV20-1 and J usage is TRBJ2-5; D call uncertain. CDR3 size: 11 residues. V was cut by 6 bases and J by 0 bases, with 5 bases left in between. Germline V CDR1 and CDR2: DFQATT, SNEGSKA (reference sequence). The CDR3, as DNA: TGCAGTGCCCAAGACCAAGAGACCCAGTACTTC. Protein sequence: CSAQDQETQYF.

The V gene is TRBV3-1, the J gene TRBJ2-1; either TRBD1 or TRBD2 may fit D (5 bases each). The CDR3 totals 12 residues. Trimming took 4 bases from V and 8 from J, leaving 9 bases between them. Germline assignment: CDR1 LGHDT and CDR2 YNNKEL (reference sequence). The CDR3 region has the DNA TGTGCCAGCAGCCCAAGGGACGATGAGCAGTTCTTC. The encoded protein is CASSPRDDEQFF.

The chain links TRBV7-6 to TRBJ2-3; no clear D gene. V lost 2 bases to trimming and J lost 1 base, with 10 bases between them. The V gene's germline CDR1 is SGHVS and CDR2 FNYEAQ. The CDR3 covers 15 residues. CDR3 sequence reads: CASSLIHLRTDTQYF. CDR3 coding DNA: TGTGCCAGCAGCTTAATACACCTCCGCACAGATACGCAGTATTTT.

At least ten counts were recorded for this clonotype. The V and J genes are TRBV24-1 and TRBJ2-5, with 8 positions matching TRBD1. The CDR3 totals 16 residues. Looked up from germline, CDR1 is KGHDR and CDR2 is SFDVKD. V lost 5 bases, J lost 5 bases, and 12 bases stayed unmatched. The CDR3 coding sequence is TGTGCCACCAGTGCCCTCGGGCAGGGGGCACGGGAGACCCAGTACTTC. Translating gives CATSALGQGARETQYF.

This clonotype was seen many times. The junction differs from germline at one of its ends, possibly a read error. The chain joins TRBV10-3 to TRBJ2-2; no clear D gene. Per the germline V gene, CDR1 is ENHRY and CDR2 is SYGVKD. The CDR3 runs 13 residues. In DNA, the CDR3 is TGTACCATCAGTGTTGGGCAAGACGGGGAGCTGTTTTTT. The encoded protein is CTISVGQDGELFF.

This clonotype has ten or more counts. The rearrangement links TRBV20-1 to TRBJ2-1; 9 bases map to TRBD2. Trimming at V came to 2 bases and at J to 3 bases, leaving 5 bases not matched to a gene. The germline V gene encodes CDR1 DFQATT and CDR2 SNEGSKA (reference sequence). This CDR3 is built from 15 residues. CDR3 DNA: TGCAGTGCTAGAAAGACTAGCGGAGACTACAATGAGCAGTTCTTC. This gives the protein CSARKTSGDYNEQFF.

This clonotype was detected ten times or more. The V call is TRBV27, the J call TRBJ1-2; tentatively, D is TRBD1 (5 bases). The CDR3 covers 14 residues. Trimming shortened V by 10 bases and J by 8 bases, and 23 bases separated the two germline ends. CDR1 is MNHEY and CDR2 is SMNVEV in the germline V gene (reference sequence). CDR3 sequence (DNA): TGTGCCACGGGACGGGCCTGGGGCGTCGGCGGCTACACCTTC. Protein product: CATGRAWGVGGYTF.

This clonotype was observed many times. This chain links TRBV9 with TRBJ2-3; D call uncertain. The ends were cut back, 1 base at V and 6 bases at J, with 15 bases in the middle. CDR1 and CDR2 (germline): SGDLS, YYNGEE. The CDR3 extends over 15 amino acids. The CDR3 region has the DNA TGTGCCAGCAGCGTACTCGGTTCCCCCCCGGATACGCAGTATTTT. It is translated as CASSVLGSPPDTQYF.

This clonotype was counted between two and nine times. This may come from a read error, since a much larger clone is one base off. J is TRBJ2-5 and V is TRBV11-2; a possible D gene is TRBD2 (5 bases). With 5 bases removed from V and 1 base from J, the gap between germline ends came to 14 bases. The CDR3 runs 15 residues. CDR1 is SGHAT, CDR2 FQNNGV, per germline. This CDR3 is CASSPGIGPQETQYF. The CDR3 nucleotides read TGTGCCAGCAGCCCCGGGATAGGGCCCCAAGAGACCCAGTACTTC.

This clonotype was seen at least ten times. V usage is TRBV13 and J usage is TRBJ2-1, with 9 bases lining up with TRBD2. This CDR3 has 14 residues. V was pared by 6 bases and J by 5 bases, with 5 bases of the junction left unmatched. Germline V gene sequence: CDR1 PRHDT, CDR2 FYEKMQ (reference sequence). In DNA form, the CDR3 reads TGTGCCAGCAGTAGTAGCGGGGGAGACAATGAGCAGTTCTTC. Amino acids: CASSSSGGDNEQFF. Based on the CDR3 plus reference TRBV13 and TRBJ2-1, the full variable domain is AAGVIQSPRHLIKEKRETATLKCYPIPRHDTVYWYQQGPGQDPQFLISFYEKMQSDKGSIPDRFSAQQFSDYHSELNMSSLELGDSALYFCASSSSGGDNEQFFGPGTRLTVL.

The chain carries TRBV30 and TRBJ1-1; D is perhaps TRBD1 (6 bases). The V gene's germline CDR1 is GTSNPN and CDR2 SVGIG (reference sequence). The CDR3 is made up of 12 amino acids. The V and J ends lost 3 bases and 5 bases respectively, with 10 bases between them. This CDR3 is CAWRGAWTEAFF. The DNA for the CDR3 is TGTGCCTGGAGGGGGGCATGGACTGAAGCTTTCTTT. The whole variable domain, remainder taken from reference TRBV30 and TRBJ1-1, is SQTIHQWPATLVQPVGSPLSLECTVEGTSNPNLYWYRQAAGRGLQLLFYSVGIGQISSEVPQNLSASRPQDRQFILSSKKLLLSDSGFYLCAWRGAWTEAFFGQGTRLTVV.

This chain joins TRBV14 and TRBJ1-2; the match to TRBD1 covers 7 bases. The junction had 6 bases not matched to a gene; V was cut back by 4 bases and J by 4 bases. Germline V CDR1 and CDR2: SGHDN, FVKESK. CDR3 length: 14 residues. CDR3 protein: CASSLRQGPYGYTF. CDR3 coding DNA: TGTGCCAGCAGCCTCCGACAGGGTCCCTATGGCTACACCTTC.

This clonotype was detected many times. The chain uses TRBV10-3 and TRBJ2-5; D may be TRBD2 (5 bases). V was clipped by 9 bases and J by 5 bases, with 16 bases between them. The CDR3 contains 13 residues. Germline assignment: CDR1 ENHRY and CDR2 SYGVKD. The CDR3, as DNA: TGTGCCATAAACCAGGTTCGAGGGGAGACCCAGTACTTC. Its protein product is CAINQVRGETQYF.

In this sample, this clonotype turned up many times. The V gene is TRBV2, the J gene TRBJ1-2; tentatively, D is TRBD1 (5 bases). The CDR3 totals 12 residues. CDR1 and CDR2 (germline): SNHLY, FYNNEI. DNA for the CDR3: TGTGCAAGCGGACGGGGGGACCATGGCTACACCTTC. Translating it yields CASGRGDHGYTF.

This clonotype has a handful of counts. V usage is TRBV27 and J usage is TRBJ2-2; no reliable D call. This CDR3 contains 14 residues. Trimming took off 6 bases at V and 9 bases at J, with 17 bases between the two ends. Germline V gives CDR1 MNHEY, CDR2 SMNVEV (reference sequence). This CDR3 is CASSPAELKRELFF. The DNA for the CDR3 is TGTGCCAGCAGCCCGGCCGAGCTTAAACGGGAGCTGTTTTTT.